The present entry profiles one TCR beta chain with its context. The antigen it binds to is not known. Base-call qualities are not available, and no considerably larger clone is one nucleotide away. Each collaborating institution followed its own protocols to collect whole blood in K2EDTA tubes. For TCRbeta analysis, collaborators shipped samples as frozen whole blood, isolated PBMCs, or DNA extracted from either of those sample types. The data stem from a study of blood T cell repertoires in COVID-19 (dated by TCRdb to 2018 to 2021). Concerning the study at large: Samples from collaborators originated in the United States, Italy and Spain and spanned both the acute and convalescent phases of COVID-19. The material from the prospective study consisted of cDNA or gDNA derived from T cells, B-cell-depleted T cells, or PBMCs. Deeply sampled blood TCRbeta repertoires from subjects exposed to, actively infected with, or recovered from COVID-19 were included in the dataset. The repertoires were made available in a free public database intended to serve as a resource for research on the immune response to SARS-CoV-2. Samples were obtained from the ongoing ImmuneRACE study (first 160 participants) and from 1,254 subjects provided by 6 global collaborators. Nearly every sample came with metadata listing a de-identified subject ID, COVID-19 status, age in years and sex. Where available, HLA class I and class II types were obtained from metadata supplied by the sample provider rather than from assay-based typing. The paper's findings and limits, for the study overall: Clinical and demographic metadata were provided uncurated, with the amount varying by source and participant.

TCRbeta CDR3 regions were amplified from genomic DNA using the immunoSEQ Assay, a bias-controlled multiplex PCR. On the study's bioinformatics: The number of nucleated cells in each sample was estimated by amplification of reference gene primers within the assay. To quantify the absolute abundance of each unique TCRbeta CDR3 rearrangement, sequence reads were collapsed and filtered. For each sample, productive Simpson clonality was calculated as the square root of Simpson's diversity index over productive rearrangements. TCRdb mirrors the immuneACCESS table, restricted to in-frame sequences. Some clones are absent from its copies; in checked studies, under half trace to an unresolved V gene, and the reason for the others is unknown. The V and J calls and clone size are taken from that table; D and trimming were inferred from the DNA. For this sample the table gives fewer than 250,000 clones, of which around four fifths were detected only once. Jointly, the top ten make up more than 6% of the sample.

Reading the germline V gene gives CDR1 SGHRS and CDR2 YFSETQ. The germline V end is reduced by 7 bases and the J end by 1 base; junction bases left unmatched: 6. The CDR3 goes from the cysteine to the phenylalanine over 14 residues. Only the CDR3 region is kept as DNA, spanning 42 bases read in frame from base 1. Sequencing input: peripheral blood. This receptor chain uses TRBV5-1 and TRBJ2-3; 7 bases in between match TRBD1. The source of this sequence is an older woman with active or convalescent COVID-19. In nucleotides, the sequence is TGCGCCAGCGGAAAAACAGGGGGCACAGATACGCAGTATTTT. This yields the protein CASGKTGGTDTQYF.